The 17 T cell receptor beta chains reported below all come from one sample, sequenced in a study of blood T cell repertoires in COVID-19. Generated by immunoSEQ multiplex PCR, the TCRdb table keeps only in-frame clones and is missing some. This table has roughly 60,000 clones, approximately 85% appearing once. Sequenced: peripheral blood. The receptor source for this set is a human donor in a cohort sampled during active COVID-19.

In the case of this clone: At one boundary the junction diverges from the germline segment, which might be a read error. The V gene is TRBV7-7, the J gene TRBJ2-5, with 9 nucleotides matching TRBD2. Germline CDR1 SSHAT, CDR2 FNYEAQ (reference sequence). The CDR3 is 14 residues long. Here the CDR3 DNA reads TGTGCTAGCAGCCTTAGCGGGAGAAGGGAGACCCAGTACTTC. Protein sequence: CASSLSGRRETQYF.

This clone occurred a few times. V and J are TRBV4-1 and TRBJ2-7; D might be TRBD2 (5 bases). The germline V gene has CDR1 MGHRA and CDR2 YSYEKL. Between the trimmed V and J ends, which lost 1 base and 4 bases, there was a span of 14 bases. CDR3 size: 15 residues. CDR3 protein: CASSQVASPAYEQYF. In DNA form, the CDR3 reads TGCGCCAGCAGCCAAGTGGCTAGCCCCGCATACGAGCAGTACTTC.

The chain combines TRBV7-3 with TRBJ2-1; a possible D gene is TRBD1 (5 bases). V lost 4 bases, J lost 8 bases, and 18 bases lay in between. This CDR3 comprises 15 residues. CDR1 is SGHTA and CDR2 is FQGTGA in the germline V gene. In DNA, the CDR3 is TGTGCCAGCAGCTCATCCAGGGTCCCCTCGGATGAGCAGTTCTTC. Protein product: CASSSSRVPSDEQFF.

This chain uses TRBV19 with TRBJ1-4; D gene ambiguous. The CDR3 runs to 16 residues. Per germline, CDR1 LNHDA and CDR2 SQIVND (reference sequence). V was cut by 6 bases and J by 6 bases, with 20 bases left in between. CDR3 residues: CASSPSRGYVDEKLFF. The CDR3 bases are TGTGCCAGTAGCCCCTCTCGCGGGTATGTCGATGAAAAACTGTTTTTT.

This rearrangement joins TRBV27 to TRBJ1-5, with 8 bases fitting TRBD1. Germline V gene data show CDR1 as MNHEY and CDR2 as SMNVEV (reference sequence). The ends lost 5 bases at V and 5 bases at J; junction bases unmatched: 8. The CDR3 covers 15 residues. The DNA of the CDR3 is TGTGCCAGCAGTCCCGGACAGGGAGGATATCAGCCCCAGCATTTT. Amino acids: CASSPGQGGYQPQHF.

For the CDR3, the DNA is TGTGCCAGCAGCTCTGGGGACAGAAGCACCGGGGAGCTGTTTTTT. It codes for CASSSGDRSTGELFF. The V call is TRBV7-9, the J call TRBJ2-2, with 7 nucleotides matching TRBD1. The CDR3 runs 15 residues. V shed 4 bases and J 4 bases; nucleotides not matched to a gene: 6. The germline CDR1 and CDR2 sequences are SEHNR and FQNEAQ (reference sequence).

The chain uses TRBV28 and TRBJ1-1; no clear D. Germline V gives CDR1 MDHEN, CDR2 SYDVKM. The CDR3 spans 12 residues. Trimming cost V 5 bases and J 0 bases, with 4 bases left between them. The CDR3 sequence is CASSLLNTEAFF. The CDR3 DNA reads TGTGCCAGCAGTCTACTGAACACTGAAGCTTTCTTT.

This clone was detected a few times. The rearrangement uses TRBV15 and TRBJ1-5, with D possibly TRBD1 on 6 matching bases. CDR3 size: 15 residues. The germline gives CDR1 LNHNV, CDR2 YYDKDF (reference sequence). V dropped 0 bases and J dropped 6 bases, with 12 bases sitting between them. The CDR3 nucleotides are TGTGCCACCAGCAGAGATCCGGGGGGCGTTCAGCCCCAGCATTTT. This translates into CATSRDPGGVQPQHF.

The genes are TRBV19 and TRBJ2-7; 8 bases align to TRBD2. J gave up 3 bases and V 5 bases, and 9 bases lay outside the gene matches. The length of the CDR3 is 15 residues. Germline CDR1 LNHDA, CDR2 SQIVND (reference sequence). This chain's CDR3 is CASSGPSGRFYEQYF. For the CDR3, the DNA is TGTGCCAGTAGTGGTCCGAGCGGGAGATTCTACGAGCAGTACTTC. The whole variable domain, remainder taken from reference TRBV19 and TRBJ2-7, is DGGITQSPKYLFRKEGQNVTLSCEQNLNHDAMYWYRQDPGQGLRLIYYSQIVNDFQKGDIAEGYSVSREKKESFPLTVTSAQKNPTAFYLCASSGPSGRFYEQYFGPGTRLTVT.

V usage is TRBV10-3 and J usage is TRBJ1-1, with a possible D match to TRBD1 (6 bases). The V end was cut by 0 bases, the J end by 11 bases, with 13 bases between. CDR1 is ENHRY and CDR2 is SYGVKD in the germline V gene. The CDR3 runs 13 residues. The CDR3 is CAISESRGGTAFF. DNA of the CDR3: TGTGCCATCAGTGAGTCGAGAGGGGGTACGGCTTTCTTT.

This clone was found once. The chain recombines TRBV9 with TRBJ2-7; 7 bases align to TRBD1. V shed 0 bases, J shed 0 bases, and the junction held 9 bases outside the gene matches. CDR1 is SGDLS and CDR2 is YYNGEE in the germline V gene. This CDR3 is 17 amino acids long. CDR3 sequence reads: CASSVAPTGVSSYEQYF. The DNA of the CDR3 is TGTGCCAGCAGCGTAGCACCTACAGGGGTGAGCTCCTACGAGCAGTACTTC.

The chain combines TRBV28 with TRBJ1-6; the D is unclear. CDR1 and CDR2 (germline): MDHEN, SYDVKM. Trimming stripped 3 bases from V and 10 bases from J, with 13 bases between. This CDR3 comprises 14 residues. The CDR3 loop is CASSFGQRESPLHF. In DNA form, the CDR3 reads TGTGCCAGCAGTTTCGGTCAGAGGGAATCACCCCTCCACTTT.

The chain joins TRBV2 to TRBJ2-4; unclear D gene. The CDR3 runs to 14 residues. V shed 8 bases and J shed 2 bases, with 13 bases lying between them. Per the germline V gene, CDR1 is SNHLY and CDR2 is FYNNEI. Here the CDR3 reads CASGVEPPKNIQYF. CDR3 DNA sequence: TGTGCCAGCGGAGTCGAACCCCCCAAAAACATTCAGTACTTC.

The genes are TRBV2 and TRBJ2-4, with 15 bases matching TRBD2. The ends lost 2 bases at V and 3 bases at J; junction bases unmatched: 11. The germline V gene has CDR1 SNHLY and CDR2 FYNNEI. This CDR3 has 20 amino acids. CDR3 coding DNA: TGTGCCAGCAGTGAAACTCCACACGGACTAGCGGGAGGGGGCAAAAACATTCAGTACTTC. It is translated as CASSETPHGLAGGGKNIQYF.

The chain uses TRBV7-9 and TRBJ1-2; D gene uncertain. V was cut by 2 bases and J by 9 bases, with 10 bases left in between. CDR1 SEHNR and CDR2 FQNEAQ come from the germline V gene (reference sequence). The CDR3 length is 12 residues. Here the CDR3 DNA reads TGTGCCAGCAGCTTAAGCCGGGATAGCTACACCTTC. Its protein is CASSLSRDSYTF. The full variable domain, in which reference TRBV7-9 and TRBJ1-2 provide the parts outside the CDR3, is DTGVSQNPRHKITKRGQNVTFRCDPISEHNRLYWYRQTLGQGPEFLTYFQNEAQLEKSRLLSDRFSAERPKGSFSTLEIQRTEQGDSAMYLCASSLSRDSYTFGSGTRLTVV.

This sequence joins TRBV5-6 and TRBJ1-5, with D unresolved. The length of the CDR3 is 14 residues. V was cut by 0 bases and J by 5 bases, with 9 bases left in between. Germline CDR1 is SGHDT and CDR2 is YYEEEE. As DNA, the CDR3 is TGTGCCAGCAGCTTGGCTGGAGGTGATCAGCCCCAGCATTTT. This gives the protein CASSLAGGDQPQHF.

V and J are TRBV5-5 and TRBJ1-5, with a weak D call TRBD1 (6 bases). Trimming took 0 bases from V and 7 from J, leaving 11 bases between them. The germline V gene encodes CDR1 SGHKS and CDR2 YYEKEE (reference sequence). CDR3 length equals 14 residues. CDR3 nucleotides: TGTGCCAGCAGCTTGGATGGGGGCGGCCAGCCCCAGCATTTT. This gives the protein CASSLDGGGQPQHF.